A single sample is the source of the 21 T cell receptor beta chains below, sequenced in a study of cytomegalovirus exposure and HLA in healthy donors. The PCR made use of 60 Vbeta and 13 Jbeta primers. Some clones are missing from TCRdb's copy, which holds only in-frame ones; the method was immunoSEQ multiplex PCR. Its clone listing holds about 200,000 clones. Sequenced: PBMCs. The receptors were sampled from a man between 25 and 39 years old in good health and CMV-seronegative.

V is TRBV18 and J is TRBJ1-1, with 7 bases that match TRBD1. With V trimmed by 6 bases and J by 3 bases, 4 bases remained unmatched. This CDR3 has 13 amino acids. The V gene's germline CDR1 is KGHSH and CDR2 LQKENI. As DNA, the CDR3 is TGTGCCAGCTCGAAGGGGGCGGACACTGAAGCTTTCTTT. Translated: CASSKGADTEAFF.

The chain is built from TRBV4-3 and TRBJ2-1, with 8 bases matching TRBD2. V lost 2 bases and J lost 5; bases outside the gene matches: 5. Germline V gives CDR1 LGHNA, CDR2 YSLEER. The CDR3 is 15 amino acids. CDR3 in amino acids: CASSQFSGANNEQFF. The CDR3 DNA reads as TGCGCCAGCAGCCAATTTAGCGGGGCAAACAATGAGCAGTTCTTC.

The CDR3 bases are TGTGCCAGCAGCGCGCGGACTAGCGGGGGGGGCTCAGATACGCAGTATTTT. As protein: CASSARTSGGGSDTQYF. The chain couples TRBV9 to TRBJ2-3; 15 nucleotides match TRBD2. The CDR3 has 17 residues. Germline V gene lookup returns CDR1 SGDLS and CDR2 YYNGEE. V gave up 3 bases and J gave up 4 bases; unmatched junction bases: 6.

The V gene is TRBV11-3, the J gene TRBJ2-5; D perhaps matches TRBD1 (5 bases). From germline, CDR1 is SGHNT and CDR2 YENEEA. The CDR3 extends over 14 amino acids. Trimming took 4 bases from V and 5 from J, leaving 14 bases between them. This CDR3 reads CASSSGHVGETQYF. The DNA for the CDR3 is TGTGCCAGCAGCTCCGGACATGTGGGGGAGACCCAGTACTTC. The variable domain in full, with the rest retrieved from reference TRBV11-3 and TRBJ2-5, is EAGVVQSPRYKIIEKKQPVAFWCNPISGHNTLYWYLQNLGQGPELLIRYENEEAVDDSQLPKDRFSAERLKGVDSTLKIQPAELGDSAVYLCASSSGHVGETQYFGPGTRLLVL.

This chain links TRBV10-2 with TRBJ2-2; TRBD1 might be the D (5 bases). The length of the CDR3 is 14 residues. The germline gives CDR1 WSHSY, CDR2 SAAADI. Trimming removed 6 bases at V and 4 bases at J, with 12 bases between. The CDR3 here is CASRGAPATGELFF. In nucleotides, the CDR3 is TGCGCCAGCAGAGGGGCGCCGGCCACCGGGGAGCTGTTTTTT.

The rearrangement joins TRBV29-1 to TRBJ2-5; TRBD1 agrees at 10 bases. The end of the DNA fits TRBJ2-7 better, so the J call may be wrong. The CDR3 contains 15 residues. Germline V gene data show CDR1 as SQVTM and CDR2 as ANQGSEA. The CDR3 protein is CSCRGGQGPSYEQYF. The CDR3 DNA reads TGCAGCTGCCGAGGGGGACAGGGGCCTTCCTACGAGCAGTACTTC.

A word on this clone: One end of the junction fails to match germline, which may point to a read error. This chain joins TRBV5-6 and TRBJ1-1, with a possible D match to TRBD1 (5 bases). Germline-derived CDR1 and CDR2 are SGHDT and YYEEEE. The CDR3 is 11 residues long. The CDR3 sequence: CASSYVSGTSF. The DNA for the CDR3 is TGTGCCAGCAGCTACGTGTCCGGGACTTCATTT.

As to this clone: An end of the junction differs from the germline gene, which may be a read error. V gene TRBV9 combines with J gene TRBJ1-2; D ambiguous. CDR3 size: 14 residues. Germline CDR1 reads SGDLS; CDR2 reads YYNGEE. The CDR3 loop reads CASSATILGSTASF. The CDR3 DNA reads TGTGCCAGCAGCGCTACGATACTAGGTTCTACCGCCAGCTTC. Full variable domain (remainder filled in from reference TRBV9 and TRBJ1-2): DSGVTQTPKHLITATGQRVTLRCSPRSGDLSVYWYQQSLDQGLQFLIQYYNGEERAKGNILERFSAQQFPDLHSELNLSSLELGDSALYFCASSATILGSTASFGSGTRLTVV.

This chain uses TRBV4-3 with TRBJ2-7, with D hard to call. Looked up from germline, CDR1 is LGHNA and CDR2 is YSLEER. CDR3 length: 14 residues. V was cut by 0 bases and J by 2 bases, with 8 bases left in between. CDR3 sequence (DNA): TGCGCCAGCAGCCAAGAGGCCCGAACCTACGAGCAGTACTTC. This gives the protein CASSQEARTYEQYF.

V and J are TRBV27 and TRBJ2-6; 8 nucleotides align to TRBD1. Germline loops: CDR1 MNHEY, CDR2 SMNVEV (reference sequence). CDR3 size: 19 residues. J was trimmed by 0 bases and V by 2 bases; bases with no gene match: 9. CDR3 nucleotides: TGTGCCAGCAGTTTAAGGGCAGGGGGCGTTGACTCTGGGGCCAACGTCCTGACTTTC. This sequence encodes CASSLRAGGVDSGANVLTF. The whole variable domain, remainder taken from reference TRBV27 and TRBJ2-6, is EAQVTQNPRYLITVTGKKLTVTCSQNMNHEYMSWYRQDPGLGLRQIYYSMNVEVTDKGDVPEGYKVSRKEKRNFPLILESPSPNQTSLYFCASSLRAGGVDSGANVLTFGAGSRLTVL.

The gene calls are TRBV18 and TRBJ2-5; TRBD1 agrees at 9 bases. CDR1 is KGHSH and CDR2 is LQKENI in the germline V gene. The CDR3 is made up of 15 amino acids. J was trimmed by 1 base and V by 6 bases; bases with no gene match: 6. The CDR3 DNA reads TGTGCCAGCTCCCCCCGGACAGGGGTCCAAGAGACCCAGTACTTC. The encoded protein is CASSPRTGVQETQYF.

The chain has TRBV30 and TRBJ1-6; the D gene is possibly TRBD1 (5 bases). The CDR3 is 12 amino acids. From germline, CDR1 is GTSNPN and CDR2 SVGIG (reference sequence). The V and J ends lost 2 bases and 10 bases respectively, with 9 bases between them. The CDR3 DNA sequence: TGTGCCTGGAGTCGGGGGGAGTCACCCCTCCACTTT. Its protein product is CAWSRGESPLHF. Variable domain in full (rest from reference TRBV30 and TRBJ1-6): SQTIHQWPATLVQPVGSPLSLECTVEGTSNPNLYWYRQAAGRGLQLLFYSVGIGQISSEVPQNLSASRPQDRQFILSSKKLLLSDSGFYLCAWSRGESPLHFGNGTRLTVT.

This sequence joins TRBV29-1 and TRBJ2-7, with D possibly matching TRBD2 (5 bases). CDR3 size: 13 residues. Germline CDR1 SQVTM, CDR2 ANQGSEA. Trimming stripped 5 bases from V and 0 bases from J, with 11 bases between. The CDR3 DNA is TGCAGCGTTCCCGGACGGGACTCCTACGAGCAGTACTTC. Translated: CSVPGRDSYEQYF.

The V gene is TRBV6-5, the J gene TRBJ1-2; D is unclear. Trimming removed 0 bases at V and 8 bases at J, with 13 bases between. Germline V gene data show CDR1 as MNHEY and CDR2 as SVGAGI. The CDR3 runs to 14 residues. The CDR3 coding sequence is TGTGCCAGCAGTTACTCGGTCAGGAGCGGCGGCTACACCTTC. Its translation is CASSYSVRSGGYTF.

V and J are TRBV6-5 and TRBJ1-1; 10 positions agree with TRBD1. V was pared by 2 bases and J by 7 bases, with 1 base of the junction left unmatched. The CDR3 has 13 residues. Germline CDR1 is MNHEY and CDR2 is SVGAGI. Here the CDR3 DNA reads TGTGCCAGCAGTTACCGGGACAGGGGTGAAGCTTTCTTT. This sequence encodes CASSYRDRGEAFF.

The chain employs TRBV7-9 and TRBJ2-5; D perhaps matches TRBD1 (5 bases). The V gene's germline CDR1 is SEHNR and CDR2 FQNEAQ (reference sequence). The CDR3 is 14 residues long. V was trimmed by 1 base and J by 5 bases, leaving 11 bases between them. CDR3 nucleotide sequence: TGTGCCAGCAGCTTAGGGGGCGACCCGGAGACCCAGTACTTC. This codes for CASSLGGDPETQYF.

The V and J genes are TRBV18 and TRBJ1-6; TRBD1 might be the D (6 bases). Per germline, CDR1 KGHSH and CDR2 LQKENI. Trimming shortened V by 3 bases and J by 10 bases, and 13 bases separated the two germline ends. This CDR3 contains 14 residues. The CDR3 is CASSPDRTGSPLHF. CDR3 in DNA: TGTGCCAGCTCACCCGACAGGACCGGCTCACCCCTCCACTTT.

The chain recombines TRBV5-4 with TRBJ2-7; 7 positions match TRBD2. This CDR3 has 16 amino acids. Germline CDR1 is SGHNT and CDR2 is YYREEE (reference sequence). The junction had 10 bases not matched to a gene; V was cut back by 0 bases and J by 4 bases. The CDR3, as DNA: TGTGCCAGCAGCTTGGCCGGCGGGAGTATCGGTTACGAGCAGTACTTC. Residues: CASSLAGGSIGYEQYF.

The chain joins TRBV27 to TRBJ2-7, with unresolved D. Trimming stripped 8 bases from V and 1 base from J, with 12 bases between. CDR1 and CDR2 (germline): MNHEY, SMNVEV (reference sequence). The CDR3 length is 13 residues. The CDR3 protein is CASQPYNSYEQYF. Here the CDR3 DNA reads TGTGCCAGCCAACCTTACAATTCCTACGAGCAGTACTTC.

CDR3 region: CASSPNPGQGQAGANVLTF. In DNA, the CDR3 is TGTGCCAGCAGCCCCAACCCGGGACAGGGTCAAGCTGGGGCCAACGTCCTGACTTTC. The gene calls are TRBV7-8 and TRBJ2-6; 9 bases are shared with TRBD1. V shed 5 bases, J shed 2 bases, and the junction held 13 bases outside the gene matches. Germline V gene lookup returns CDR1 SGHVS and CDR2 FQNEAQ. The CDR3 totals 19 residues.

This sequence joins TRBV7-2 and TRBJ2-5, with a tentative D call TRBD2 (6 bases). Looked up from germline, CDR1 is SGHTA and CDR2 is FQGNSA. The CDR3 runs 15 residues. The germline V and J ends were trimmed by 1 base and 4 bases, with 13 bases remaining between them. In nucleotides, the CDR3 is TGTGCCAGCAGCTTAGTTGGAGGGGCGCGAGAGACCCAGTACTTC. It encodes CASSLVGGARETQYF.